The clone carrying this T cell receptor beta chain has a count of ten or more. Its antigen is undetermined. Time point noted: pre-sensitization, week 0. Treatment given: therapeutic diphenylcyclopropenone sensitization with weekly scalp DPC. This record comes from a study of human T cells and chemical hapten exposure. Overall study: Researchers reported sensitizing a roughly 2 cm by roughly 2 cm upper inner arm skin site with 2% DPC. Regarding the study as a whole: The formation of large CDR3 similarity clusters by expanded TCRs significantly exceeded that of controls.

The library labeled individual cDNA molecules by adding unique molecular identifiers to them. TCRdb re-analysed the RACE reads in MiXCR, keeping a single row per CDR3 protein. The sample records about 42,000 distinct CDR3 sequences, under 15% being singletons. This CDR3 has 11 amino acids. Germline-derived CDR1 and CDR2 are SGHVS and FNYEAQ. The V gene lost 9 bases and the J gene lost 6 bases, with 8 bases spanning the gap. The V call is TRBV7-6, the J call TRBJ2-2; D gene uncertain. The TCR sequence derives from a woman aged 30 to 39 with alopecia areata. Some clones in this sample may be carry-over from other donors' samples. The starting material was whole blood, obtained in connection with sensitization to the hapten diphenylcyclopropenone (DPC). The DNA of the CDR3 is TGTGCCAGTACGTGGTCCGGGGAGCTGTTTTTT. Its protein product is CASTWSGELFF.